The source of this T cell receptor beta chain is a study of blood T cell repertoires in COVID-19. Trimming stripped 2 bases from V and 7 bases from J, with 14 bases between. Per the germline V gene, CDR1 is SGHTA and CDR2 is FQGNSA. The length of the CDR3 is 14 residues. Clones were sequenced by immunoSEQ multiplex PCR, and TCRdb holds only the in-frame ones, with some missing. The sample has approximately 250,000 clones, over 70% seen once. Sample: peripheral blood. The TCR originated in a woman between 70 and 85 years old with COVID-19, enrolled during active disease. V and J are TRBV7-2 and TRBJ2-5; TRBD1 might be the D (6 bases). For the CDR3, the DNA is TGTGCCAGCAGCTTATATAAGGGGGATGCGACCCAGTACTTC. Translating it yields CASSLYKGDATQYF.